This TCR beta chain comes out of a study of shared clonotypes between healthy human individuals. Study-wide results and caveats: The genetic and exposure-history diversity represented was limited by few donors.

The germline V gene has CDR1 LNHDA and CDR2 SQIVND (reference sequence). With 5 bases removed from V and 8 bases from J, the gap between germline ends came to 9 bases. The CDR3 has 11 residues. Deep-level assay runs were performed. The repertoire was sequenced with immunoSEQ multiplex PCR; TCRdb's copy has only in-frame clones and lacks some. The sample has under 850,000 clones, 55% to 75% seen once. As for this clone: Its antigen is as yet unknown.

The sequenced sample consisted of memory CD4+ T cells sorted from blood. Subset specified: CD45RA-negative fraction. This chain connects TRBV19 to TRBJ1-1; D ambiguous. This TCR came from a young woman in good health. CDR3: CASSDTREAFF. The CDR3 DNA is TGTGCCAGTAGTGATACAAGGGAAGCTTTCTTT.